This T cell receptor beta chain emerged from a study of shared clonotypes between healthy human individuals. Findings and caveats of the study: Among a handful of donors, about 5% of naive CD4 clonotypes were found in common.

The repertoire was sequenced with immunoSEQ multiplex PCR; TCRdb's copy has only in-frame clones and lacks some. The sample has 660,000 or so clones; about 96% are singletons. The germline CDR1 and CDR2 sequences are MDHEN and SYDVKM. This CDR3 spans 12 amino acids. V was cut by 4 bases and J by 9 bases, with 10 bases left in between. Terminally differentiated effector memory CD45RA+ cells were excluded from the naive CD8 cells, which were CD45RO-negative and positively selected for CCR7. Note on this clone: Its antigen is currently unknown.

The chain employs TRBV28 and TRBJ2-1; tentative D call: TRBD2 (6 bases). This clonotype was sampled from a woman aged 25 to 45 in good health. The sequencing sample was made of naive CD8+ T cells sorted from blood. The CDR3 sequence: CASSYGGGEQFF. The DNA of the CDR3 is TGTGCCAGCAGTTACGGGGGTGGTGAGCAGTTCTTC.